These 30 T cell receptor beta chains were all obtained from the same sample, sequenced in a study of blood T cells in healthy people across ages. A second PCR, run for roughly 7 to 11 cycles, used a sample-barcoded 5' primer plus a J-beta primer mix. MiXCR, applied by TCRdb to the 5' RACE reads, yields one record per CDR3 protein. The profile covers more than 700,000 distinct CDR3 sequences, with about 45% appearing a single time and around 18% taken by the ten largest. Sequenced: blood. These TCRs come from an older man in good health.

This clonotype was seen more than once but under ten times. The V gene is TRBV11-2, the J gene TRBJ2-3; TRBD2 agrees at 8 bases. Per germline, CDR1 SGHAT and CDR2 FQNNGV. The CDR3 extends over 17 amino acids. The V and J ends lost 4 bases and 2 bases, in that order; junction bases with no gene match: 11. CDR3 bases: TGTGCCAGCAGCTGGCGCCGAGTAGCGGGACTCACAGATACGCAGTATTTT. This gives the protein CASSWRRVAGLTDTQYF.

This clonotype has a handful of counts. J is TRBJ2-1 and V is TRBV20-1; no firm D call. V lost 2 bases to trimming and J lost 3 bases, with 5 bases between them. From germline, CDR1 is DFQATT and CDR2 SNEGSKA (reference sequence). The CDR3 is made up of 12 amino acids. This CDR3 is CSARHDYNEQFF. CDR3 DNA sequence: TGCAGTGCTAGACACGACTACAATGAGCAGTTCTTC.

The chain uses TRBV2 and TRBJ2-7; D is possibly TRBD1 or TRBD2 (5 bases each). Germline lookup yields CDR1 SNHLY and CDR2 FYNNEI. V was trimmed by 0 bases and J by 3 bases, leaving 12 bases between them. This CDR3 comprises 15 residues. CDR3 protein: CASSEAALRGYEQYF. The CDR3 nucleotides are TGTGCCAGCAGTGAAGCGGCCCTGAGGGGCTACGAGCAGTACTTC.

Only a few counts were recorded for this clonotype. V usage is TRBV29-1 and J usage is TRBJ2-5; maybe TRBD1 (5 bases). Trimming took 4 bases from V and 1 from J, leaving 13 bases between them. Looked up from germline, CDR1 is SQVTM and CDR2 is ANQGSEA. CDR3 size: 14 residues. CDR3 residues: CSVVPGRVQETQYF. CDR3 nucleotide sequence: TGCAGCGTTGTTCCCGGCAGGGTCCAAGAGACCCAGTACTTC.

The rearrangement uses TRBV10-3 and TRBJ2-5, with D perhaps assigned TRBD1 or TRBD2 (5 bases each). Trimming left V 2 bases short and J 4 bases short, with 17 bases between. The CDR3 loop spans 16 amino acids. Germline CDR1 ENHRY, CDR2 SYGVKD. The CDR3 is CAISEPGRNDGETQYF. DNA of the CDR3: TGTGCCATCAGTGAGCCGGGACGCAACGACGGAGAGACCCAGTACTTC.

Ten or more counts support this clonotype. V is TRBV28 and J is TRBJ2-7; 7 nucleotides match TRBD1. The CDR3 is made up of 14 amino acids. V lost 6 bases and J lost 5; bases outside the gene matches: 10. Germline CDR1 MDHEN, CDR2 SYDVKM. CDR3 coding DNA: TGTGCCAGCAGCTCTTACAGGGGAGTACACGAGCAGTACTTC. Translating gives CASSSYRGVHEQYF.

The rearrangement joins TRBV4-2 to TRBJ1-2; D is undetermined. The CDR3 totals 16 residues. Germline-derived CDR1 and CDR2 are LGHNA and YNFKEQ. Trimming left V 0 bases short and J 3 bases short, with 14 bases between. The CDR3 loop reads CASSQESGEGYYGYTF. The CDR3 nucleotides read TGTGCCAGCAGCCAAGAGTCCGGGGAGGGATACTATGGCTACACCTTC.

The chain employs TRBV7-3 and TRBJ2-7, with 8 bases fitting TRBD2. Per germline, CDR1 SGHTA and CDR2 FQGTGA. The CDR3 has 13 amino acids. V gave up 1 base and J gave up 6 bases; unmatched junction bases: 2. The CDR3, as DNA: TGTGCCAGCAGCTTAAATGCGGGAGGCGAGCAGTACTTC. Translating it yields CASSLNAGGEQYF.

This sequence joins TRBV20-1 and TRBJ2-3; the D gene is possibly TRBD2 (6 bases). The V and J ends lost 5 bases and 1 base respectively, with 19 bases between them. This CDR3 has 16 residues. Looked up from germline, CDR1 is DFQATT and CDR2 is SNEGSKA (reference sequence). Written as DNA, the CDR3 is TGCAGTGCTCTACTCCCCTCTAGCGTTCGCACAGATACGCAGTATTTT. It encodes CSALLPSSVRTDTQYF.

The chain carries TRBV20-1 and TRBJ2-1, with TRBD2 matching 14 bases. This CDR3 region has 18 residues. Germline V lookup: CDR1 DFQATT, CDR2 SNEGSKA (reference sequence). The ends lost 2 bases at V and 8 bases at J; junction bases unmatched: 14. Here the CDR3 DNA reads TGCAGTGCTAGATCCCCCATACCCGGGACTAGCGGGAGCCATGAGCAGTTCTTC. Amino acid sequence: CSARSPIPGTSGSHEQFF.

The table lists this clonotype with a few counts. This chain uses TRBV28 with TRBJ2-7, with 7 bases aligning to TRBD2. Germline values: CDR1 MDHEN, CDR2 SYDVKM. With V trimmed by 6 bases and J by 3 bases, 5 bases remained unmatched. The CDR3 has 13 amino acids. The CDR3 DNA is TGTGCCAGCAGGCTGGCGGGAGACTACGAGCAGTACTTC. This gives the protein CASRLAGDYEQYF.

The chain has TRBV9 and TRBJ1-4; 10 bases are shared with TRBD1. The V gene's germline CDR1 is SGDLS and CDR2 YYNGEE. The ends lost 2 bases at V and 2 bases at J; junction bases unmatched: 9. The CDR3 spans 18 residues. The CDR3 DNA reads TGTGCCAGCAGCGTCCGGGACAGGGGAAGCGGGACTAATGAAAAACTGTTTTTT. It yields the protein CASSVRDRGSGTNEKLFF.

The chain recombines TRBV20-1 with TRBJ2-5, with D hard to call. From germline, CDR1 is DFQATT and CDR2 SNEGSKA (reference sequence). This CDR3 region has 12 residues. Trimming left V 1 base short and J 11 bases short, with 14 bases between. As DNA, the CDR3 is TGCAGTGCTAGAGGGCTTAAAGTAGAGCAGTACTTC. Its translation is CSARGLKVEQYF.

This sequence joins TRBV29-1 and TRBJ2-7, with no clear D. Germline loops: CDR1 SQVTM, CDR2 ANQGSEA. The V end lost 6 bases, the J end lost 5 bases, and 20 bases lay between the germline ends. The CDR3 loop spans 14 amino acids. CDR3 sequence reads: CSVILVVGPHEQYF. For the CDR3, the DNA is TGCAGCGTGATATTGGTCGTAGGTCCCCACGAGCAGTACTTC.

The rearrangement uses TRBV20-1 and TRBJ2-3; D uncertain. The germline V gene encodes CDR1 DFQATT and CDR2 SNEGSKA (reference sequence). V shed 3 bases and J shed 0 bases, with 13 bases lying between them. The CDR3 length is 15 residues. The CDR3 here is CSASVSVASTDTQYF. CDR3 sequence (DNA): TGCAGTGCTAGTGTGAGTGTGGCTAGCACAGATACGCAGTATTTT.

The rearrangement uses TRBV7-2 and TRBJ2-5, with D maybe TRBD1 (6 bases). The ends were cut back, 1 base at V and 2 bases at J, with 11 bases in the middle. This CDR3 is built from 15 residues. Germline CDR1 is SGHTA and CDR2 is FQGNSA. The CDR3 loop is CASSLGGQSQETQYF. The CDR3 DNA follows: TGTGCCAGCAGCTTAGGAGGACAGTCACAAGAGACCCAGTACTTC.

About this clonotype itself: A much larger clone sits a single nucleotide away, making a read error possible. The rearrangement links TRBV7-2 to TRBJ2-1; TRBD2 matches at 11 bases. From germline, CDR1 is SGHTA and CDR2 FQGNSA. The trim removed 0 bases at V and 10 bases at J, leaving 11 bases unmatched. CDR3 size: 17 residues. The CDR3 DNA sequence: TGTGCCAGCAGCTTAGCGCTAGCGGGAGGCCCGCCATACGAGCAGTTCTTC. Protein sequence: CASSLALAGGPPYEQFF.

The CDR3 spells CATSDLAGGPRYF. CDR3 DNA: TGTGCCACCAGTGATTTGGCGGGAGGGCCTCGGTATTTT. This chain joins TRBV24-1 and TRBJ2-3, with 9 bases identical to TRBD2. V was clipped by 0 bases and J by 14 bases; unmatched bases: 5. The germline CDR1 and CDR2 sequences are KGHDR and SFDVKD. The CDR3 spans 13 residues.

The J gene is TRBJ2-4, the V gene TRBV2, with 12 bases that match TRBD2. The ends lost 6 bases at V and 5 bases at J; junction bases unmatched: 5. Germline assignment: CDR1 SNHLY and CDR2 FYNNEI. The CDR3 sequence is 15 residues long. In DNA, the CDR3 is TGTGCCAGCAGCCCGAGGACTAGCGGGGAAAACATTCAGTACTTC. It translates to CASSPRTSGENIQYF.

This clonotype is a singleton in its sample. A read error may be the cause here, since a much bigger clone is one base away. The CDR3 spells CAGSLLAGVGNEQFF. The CDR3 DNA sequence: TGTGCCGGCAGCTTACTAGCGGGAGTAGGCAATGAGCAGTTCTTC. The V call is TRBV7-3, the J call TRBJ2-1, with 11 nucleotides matching TRBD2. CDR3 size: 15 residues. CDR1 is SGHTA, CDR2 FQGTGA, per germline.

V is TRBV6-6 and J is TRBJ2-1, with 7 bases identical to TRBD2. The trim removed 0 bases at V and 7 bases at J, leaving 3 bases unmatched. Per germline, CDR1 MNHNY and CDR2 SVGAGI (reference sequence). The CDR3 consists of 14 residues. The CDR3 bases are TGTGCCAGCAGTTACTCTGCGGGAGCGAATGAGCAGTTCTTC. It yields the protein CASSYSAGANEQFF.

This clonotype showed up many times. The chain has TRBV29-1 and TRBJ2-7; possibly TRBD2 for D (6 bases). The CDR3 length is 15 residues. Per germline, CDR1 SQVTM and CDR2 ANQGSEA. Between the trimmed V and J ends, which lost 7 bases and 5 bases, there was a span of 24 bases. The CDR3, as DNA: TGCAGCGCCGGGGCTCGTCGGCGGGATACCAACGAGCAGTACTTC. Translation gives CSAGARRRDTNEQYF.

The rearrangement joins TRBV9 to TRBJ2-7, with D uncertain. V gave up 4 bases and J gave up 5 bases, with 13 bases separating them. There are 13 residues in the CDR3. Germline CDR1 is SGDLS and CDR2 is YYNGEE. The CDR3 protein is CASSIGLTHEQYF. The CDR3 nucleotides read TGTGCCAGCAGCATAGGGTTGACACACGAGCAGTACTTC.

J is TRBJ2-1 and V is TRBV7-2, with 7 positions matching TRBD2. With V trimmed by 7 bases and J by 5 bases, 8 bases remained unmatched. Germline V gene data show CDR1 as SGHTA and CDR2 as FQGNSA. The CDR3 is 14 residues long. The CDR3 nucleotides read TGTGCCAGCATCCCGGGACTACGTAACAATGAGCAGTTCTTC. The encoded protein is CASIPGLRNNEQFF.

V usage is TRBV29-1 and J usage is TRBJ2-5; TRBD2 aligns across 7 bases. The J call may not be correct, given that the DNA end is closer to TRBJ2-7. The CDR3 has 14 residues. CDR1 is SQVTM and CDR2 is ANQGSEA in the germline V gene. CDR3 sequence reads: CSVSDERGVYEQYF. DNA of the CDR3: TGCAGCGTTTCGGACGAACGGGGGGTCTACGAGCAGTACTTC.

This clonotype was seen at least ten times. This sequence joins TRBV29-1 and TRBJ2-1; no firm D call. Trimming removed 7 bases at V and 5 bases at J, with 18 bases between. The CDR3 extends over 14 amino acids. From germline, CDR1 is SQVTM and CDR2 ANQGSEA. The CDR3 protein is CSARPVLYDNEQFF. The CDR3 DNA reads TGCAGCGCGAGACCAGTGCTCTATGACAATGAGCAGTTCTTC.

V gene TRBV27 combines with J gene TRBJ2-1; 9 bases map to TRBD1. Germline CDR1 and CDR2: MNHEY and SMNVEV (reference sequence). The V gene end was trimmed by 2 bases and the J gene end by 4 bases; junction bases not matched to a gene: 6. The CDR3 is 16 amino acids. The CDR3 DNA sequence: TGTGCCAGCAGTTTAGGACAGGGGACCCCTTACAATGAGCAGTTCTTC. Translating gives CASSLGQGTPYNEQFF.

The chain's CDR3 is CASSPPLAGYNNEQFF. CDR3 coding DNA: TGTGCCAGCAGCCCCCCGCTAGCGGGATATAACAATGAGCAGTTCTTC. The chain links TRBV12-3 or TRBV12-4 to TRBJ2-1; 9 nucleotides align to TRBD2. With V trimmed by 6 bases and J by 5 bases, 11 bases remained unmatched. This CDR3 is 16 amino acids long.

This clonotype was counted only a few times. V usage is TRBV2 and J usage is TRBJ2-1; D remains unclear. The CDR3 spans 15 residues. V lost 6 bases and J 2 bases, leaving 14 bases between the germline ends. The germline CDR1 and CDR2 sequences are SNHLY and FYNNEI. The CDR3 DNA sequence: TGTGCCAGCAGCCAAAACGAGATGACCTACAATGAGCAGTTCTTC. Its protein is CASSQNEMTYNEQFF. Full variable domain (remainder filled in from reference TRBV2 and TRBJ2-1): EPEVTQTPSHQVTQMGQEVILRCVPISNHLYFYWYRQILGQKVEFLVSFYNNEISEKSEIFDDQFSVERPDGSNFTLKIRSTKLEDSAMYFCASSQNEMTYNEQFFGPGTRLTVL.

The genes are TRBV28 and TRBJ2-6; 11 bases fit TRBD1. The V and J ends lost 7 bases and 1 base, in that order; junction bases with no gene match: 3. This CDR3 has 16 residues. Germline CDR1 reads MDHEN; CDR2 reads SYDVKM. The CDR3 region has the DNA TGTGCCAGCAAAGGACAGGGGGCTTCTGGGGCCAACGTCCTGACTTTC. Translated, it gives CASKGQGASGANVLTF.